This passage covers 21 T cell receptor beta chains from one sample sequenced in a study of T cell responses to AZD1222 COVID-19 vaccine. Only in-frame clones appear in the TCRdb table, and some are missing; sequencing was by immunoSEQ multiplex PCR. The sample lists about 29,000 clones; over 90% were seen once. The sample consisted of peripheral blood, taken on day 0 of AZD1222 vaccination. Every receptor here comes from an adult in good health.

The gene calls are TRBV3-1 (or the pseudogene TRBV3-2) and TRBJ1-2; D may be TRBD1 (5 bases). The CDR3 runs to 15 residues. Germline values: CDR1 LGHDT, CDR2 YNNKEL (reference sequence). The V and J ends lost 0 bases and 4 bases respectively, with 12 bases between them. The CDR3 protein is CASSQESSGTYGYTF. The CDR3 bases are TGTGCCAGCAGCCAAGAAAGCTCAGGGACCTATGGCTACACCTTC.

This clone was seen a single time. The chain recombines TRBV28 with TRBJ1-3, with D unresolved. Deletions cut 3 bases from V and 0 bases from J, with 9 bases between. The germline V gene has CDR1 MDHEN and CDR2 SYDVKM. The CDR3 loop spans 15 amino acids. DNA for the CDR3: TGTGCCAGCAGTTTCTGGTCTCCCTCTGGAAACACCATATATTTT. It codes for CASSFWSPSGNTIYF.

J is TRBJ2-7 and V is TRBV5-4; TRBD2 agrees at 8 bases. V gave up 3 bases and J gave up 4 bases; unmatched junction bases: 9. The CDR3 is 15 amino acids. Germline V gene lookup returns CDR1 SGHNT and CDR2 YYREEE (reference sequence). The CDR3 reads CASSSGRGGRYEQYF. The DNA of the CDR3 is TGTGCCAGCAGCTCGGGGCGCGGGGGGAGGTACGAGCAGTACTTC.

This clone was counted between two and nine times. V usage is TRBV12-5 and J usage is TRBJ2-1; D not resolved. V lost 1 base, J lost 7 bases, and 5 bases lay in between. The CDR3 has 12 amino acids. Germline V gene sequence: CDR1 LGHNT, CDR2 FRNRAP. The CDR3 DNA sequence: TGTGCTAGTGGTTTGGCTTGGAATGAGCAGTTCTTC. Translating it yields CASGLAWNEQFF.

The chain links TRBV7-9 to TRBJ2-1, with D perhaps TRBD2 (5 bases). The CDR3 loop spans 14 amino acids. CDR1 SEHNR and CDR2 FQNEAQ come from the germline V gene (reference sequence). The V and J ends lost 5 bases and 6 bases respectively, with 14 bases between them. The CDR3 coding sequence is TGTGCCAGCAGCATAAGCACAGAGGGCAATGAGCAGTTCTTC. Protein: CASSISTEGNEQFF.

J is TRBJ1-1 and V is TRBV28; D is undetermined. The ends were cut back, 3 bases at V and 10 bases at J, with 9 bases in the middle. CDR1 MDHEN and CDR2 SYDVKM come from the germline V gene. The CDR3 consists of 11 residues. Here the CDR3 reads CASSLLASAFF. CDR3 sequence (DNA): TGTGCCAGCAGTTTGTTAGCATCAGCTTTCTTT.

The rearrangement uses TRBV11-2 and TRBJ1-1; the D gene is possibly TRBD1 (5 bases). The V and J ends lost 5 bases and 1 base respectively, with 8 bases between them. The CDR3 is made up of 13 amino acids. CDR1 SGHAT and CDR2 FQNNGV come from the germline V gene. The chain's CDR3 is CASSQTENTEAFF. DNA of the CDR3: TGTGCCAGCAGCCAGACAGAGAACACTGAAGCTTTCTTT.

The V call is TRBV7-2, the J call TRBJ2-5; maybe TRBD1 (6 bases). The V end lost 5 bases, the J end lost 0 bases, and 13 bases lay between the germline ends. The CDR3 is 15 amino acids. CDR1 and CDR2 from the germline V gene are SGHTA and FQGNSA. CDR3 protein: CASSLDRNYQETQYF. As DNA, the CDR3 is TGTGCCAGCAGCCTAGACAGGAACTACCAAGAGACCCAGTACTTC.

The rearrangement links TRBV28 to TRBJ2-5; 7 nucleotides match TRBD1. From germline, CDR1 is MDHEN and CDR2 SYDVKM. The CDR3 loop spans 15 amino acids. V trimming: 6 bases; J trimming: 0 bases; junction bases outside the gene matches: 7. The CDR3: CASSLETGYQETQYF. As DNA, the CDR3 is TGTGCCAGCAGCCTCGAGACAGGGTACCAAGAGACCCAGTACTTC.

A remark on this clone: Other DNA sequences from this sample encode an identical CDR3 as well. This chain uses TRBV7-9 with TRBJ1-2, with D possibly being TRBD1 (5 bases). This CDR3 has 14 amino acids. Germline V gene data show CDR1 as SEHNR and CDR2 as FQNEAQ (reference sequence). The ends were cut back, 3 bases at V and 5 bases at J, with 13 bases in the middle. CDR3 region: CASSFFPQEYGYTF. The CDR3 DNA reads TGTGCCAGCAGCTTCTTTCCACAGGAATATGGCTACACCTTC.

The rearrangement uses TRBV10-3 and TRBJ2-1; 13 bases align to TRBD2. The CDR3 totals 15 residues. The junction had 3 bases not matched to a gene; V was cut back by 7 bases and J by 3 bases. Looked up from germline, CDR1 is ENHRY and CDR2 is SYGVKD. Here the CDR3 DNA reads TGTGCCATCACTGGACTAGCGGGGGACTACAATGAGCAGTTCTTC. Translation gives CAITGLAGDYNEQFF.

This chain uses TRBV10-2 with TRBJ1-2; D possibly corresponds to TRBD1 (6 bases). V lost 3 bases to trimming and J lost 6 bases, with 14 bases between them. This CDR3 has 14 amino acids. CDR1 is WSHSY and CDR2 is SAAADI in the germline V gene. The CDR3 coding sequence is TGCGCCAGCAGTGACGAGACAGGAACGAATGGCTACACCTTC. Its translation is CASSDETGTNGYTF.

The genes are TRBV5-1 and TRBJ2-7; D possibly corresponds to TRBD2 (5 bases). V lost 3 bases and J 8 bases, leaving 15 bases between the germline ends. This CDR3 contains 13 residues. Looked up from germline, CDR1 is SGHRS and CDR2 is YFSETQ. CDR3 loop: CASSYLEGGQQYF. As DNA, the CDR3 is TGCGCCAGCAGCTATCTAGAAGGCGGGCAGCAGTACTTC.

The chain employs TRBV12-3 or TRBV12-4 and TRBJ2-5, with D hard to call. V lost 6 bases, J lost 5 bases, and 10 bases lay in between. The CDR3 sequence is 12 residues long. In nucleotides, the CDR3 is TGTGCCAGCAGGCGGTTTAGGGAGACCCAGTACTTC. Encoded protein: CASRRFRETQYF.

V usage is TRBV6-6 and J usage is TRBJ1-6, with D possibly matching TRBD1 (5 bases). Germline values: CDR1 MNHNY, CDR2 SVGAGI (reference sequence). V was trimmed by 2 bases and J by 6 bases, leaving 11 bases between them. The CDR3 sequence is 15 residues long. The CDR3 nucleotides read TGTGCCAGCAGTTACAAGGGACGAAGTAATTCACCCCTCCACTTT. Translating it yields CASSYKGRSNSPLHF.

V and J are TRBV19 and TRBJ1-1; no clear D. This CDR3 has 14 amino acids. Germline CDR1 LNHDA, CDR2 SQIVND (reference sequence). V was cut by 8 bases and J by 3 bases, with 16 bases left in between. CDR3 sequence: CASEWTGRDTEAFF. In DNA, the CDR3 is TGTGCCAGTGAATGGACGGGTCGGGACACTGAAGCTTTCTTT.

The chain links TRBV6-1 to TRBJ1-3; D ambiguous. The CDR3 runs 14 residues. With 3 bases removed from V and 2 bases from J, the gap between germline ends came to 8 bases. Germline values: CDR1 MNHNS, CDR2 SASEGT. The CDR3 spells CASSDRPAGNTIYF. Written as DNA, the CDR3 is TGTGCCAGCAGTGACCGACCGGCTGGAAACACCATATATTTT.

This chain links TRBV5-1 with TRBJ1-4; D remains unclear. The CDR3 is 13 residues long. In germline, CDR1 is SGHRS, CDR2 YFSETQ. The V end was cut by 5 bases, the J end by 7 bases, with 12 bases between. CDR3 coding DNA: TGCGCCAGCAGTGGGGAGATTGGTGAAAAACTGTTTTTT. Its translation: CASSGEIGEKLFF. The full variable domain, with the rest looked up from reference TRBV5-1 and TRBJ1-4, is KAGVTQTPRYLIKTRGQQVTLSCSPISGHRSVSWYQQTPGQGLQFLFEYFSETQRNKGNFPGRFSGRQFSNSRSEMNVSTLELGDSALYLCASSGEIGEKLFFGSGTQLSVL.

This clone has only one observation. The chain carries TRBV30 and TRBJ2-1; 7 nucleotides line up with TRBD1. The CDR3 is 14 residues long. V was clipped by 4 bases and J by 6 bases; unmatched bases: 9. Germline V gives CDR1 GTSNPN, CDR2 SVGIG (reference sequence). CDR3 sequence: CAWKTGKDVNEQFF. As DNA, the CDR3 is TGTGCCTGGAAGACAGGGAAGGATGTCAATGAGCAGTTCTTC. Together with reference TRBV30 and TRBJ2-1, the CDR3 gives the full variable domain: SQTIHQWPATLVQPVGSPLSLECTVEGTSNPNLYWYRQAAGRGLQLLFYSVGIGQISSEVPQNLSASRPQDRQFILSSKKLLLSDSGFYLCAWKTGKDVNEQFFGPGTRLTVL.

The genes are TRBV28 and TRBJ1-3, with 8 positions matching TRBD1. This CDR3 has 14 amino acids. J gave up 7 bases and V 4 bases, and 6 bases lay outside the gene matches. Per the germline V gene, CDR1 is MDHEN and CDR2 is SYDVKM. The CDR3 loop is CASSSGQGRNTIYF. In DNA, the CDR3 is TGTGCCAGCAGTTCTGGACAGGGCCGGAACACCATATATTTT.

The chain employs TRBV27 and TRBJ2-7, with TRBD2 identical over 7 bases. V was clipped by 7 bases and J by 2 bases; unmatched bases: 5. The germline gives CDR1 MNHEY, CDR2 SMNVEV (reference sequence). CDR3 length: 13 residues. CDR3 loop: CASIRTRPYEQYF. In nucleotides, the CDR3 is TGTGCCAGCATTCGGACTAGGCCCTACGAGCAGTACTTC.